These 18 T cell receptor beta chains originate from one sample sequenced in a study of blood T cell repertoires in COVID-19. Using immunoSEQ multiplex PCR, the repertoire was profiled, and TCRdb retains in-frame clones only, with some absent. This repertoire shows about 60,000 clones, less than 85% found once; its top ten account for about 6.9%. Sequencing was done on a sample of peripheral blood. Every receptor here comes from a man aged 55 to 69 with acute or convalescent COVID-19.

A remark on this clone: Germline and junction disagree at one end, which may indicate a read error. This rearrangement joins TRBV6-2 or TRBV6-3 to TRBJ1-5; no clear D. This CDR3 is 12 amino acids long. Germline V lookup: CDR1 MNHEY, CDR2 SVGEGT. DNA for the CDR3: TGTGCCACCAGTCATAGCAATCAGCCCCAGCATTTT. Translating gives CATSHSNQPQHF.

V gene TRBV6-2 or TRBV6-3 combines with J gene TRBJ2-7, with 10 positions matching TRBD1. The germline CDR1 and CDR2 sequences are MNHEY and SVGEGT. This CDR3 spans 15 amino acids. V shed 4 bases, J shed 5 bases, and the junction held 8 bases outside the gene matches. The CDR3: CASSFTGTGVHEQYF. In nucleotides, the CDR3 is TGTGCCAGCAGTTTCACCGGGACAGGGGTTCACGAGCAGTACTTC.

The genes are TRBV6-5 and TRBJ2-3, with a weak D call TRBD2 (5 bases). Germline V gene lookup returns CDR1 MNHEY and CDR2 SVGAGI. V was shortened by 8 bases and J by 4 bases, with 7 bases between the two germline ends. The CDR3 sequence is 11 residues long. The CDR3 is CASQEADTQYF. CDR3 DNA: TGTGCCAGCCAGGAGGCAGATACGCAGTATTTT.

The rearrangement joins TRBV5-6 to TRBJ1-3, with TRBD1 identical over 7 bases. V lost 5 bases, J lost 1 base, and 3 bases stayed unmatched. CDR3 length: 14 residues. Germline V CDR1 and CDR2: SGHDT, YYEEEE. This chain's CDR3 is CASRKTGSGNTIYF. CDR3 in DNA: TGTGCCAGCAGGAAGACAGGGTCTGGAAACACCATATATTTT.

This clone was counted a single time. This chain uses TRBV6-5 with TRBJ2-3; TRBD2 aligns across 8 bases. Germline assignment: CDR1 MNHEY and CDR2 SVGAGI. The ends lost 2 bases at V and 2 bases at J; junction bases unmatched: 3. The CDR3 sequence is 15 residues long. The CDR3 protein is CASSYGTRNTDTQYF. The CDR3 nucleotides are TGTGCCAGCAGTTACGGGACTAGGAACACAGATACGCAGTATTTT.

Here the CDR3 reads CASSQGAGLLAGGYTF. As DNA, the CDR3 is TGTGCCAGCAGCCAAGGGGCAGGGCTCCTGGCAGGGGGCTACACCTTC. The chain joins TRBV3-1 (or the pseudogene TRBV3-2) to TRBJ1-2; a weak D match, TRBD1 (5 bases). V lost 1 base to trimming and J lost 8 bases, with 20 bases between them. The CDR3 extends over 16 amino acids. The germline V gene encodes CDR1 LGHDT and CDR2 YNNKEL (reference sequence).

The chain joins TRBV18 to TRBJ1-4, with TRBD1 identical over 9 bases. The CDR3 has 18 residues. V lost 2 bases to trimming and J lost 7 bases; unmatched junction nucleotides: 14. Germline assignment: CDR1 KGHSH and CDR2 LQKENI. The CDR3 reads CASSPGTGPESATEKLFF. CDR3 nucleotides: TGTGCCAGCTCACCAGGGACAGGGCCAGAATCCGCGACTGAAAAACTGTTTTTT.

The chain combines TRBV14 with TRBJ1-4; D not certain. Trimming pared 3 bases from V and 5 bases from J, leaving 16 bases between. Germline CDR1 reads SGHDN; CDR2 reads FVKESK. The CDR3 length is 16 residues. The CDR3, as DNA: TGTGCCAGCAGCCAGGGCGAGAAGGCCTTCAATGAAAAACTGTTTTTT. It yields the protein CASSQGEKAFNEKLFF. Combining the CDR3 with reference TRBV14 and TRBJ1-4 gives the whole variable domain EAGVTQFPSHSVIEKGQTVTLRCDPISGHDNLYWYRRVMGKEIKFLLHFVKESKQDESGMPNNRFLAERTGGTYSTLKVQPAELEDSGVYFCASSQGEKAFNEKLFFGSGTQLSVL.

CDR3 bases: TGCGCCAGCAGCCGAGAACAGCTTAACTATGGCTACACCTTC. Protein sequence: CASSREQLNYGYTF. The chain is built from TRBV4-1 and TRBJ1-2; D is ambiguous. Between the trimmed V and J ends, which lost 4 bases and 1 base, there was a span of 10 bases. The CDR3 contains 14 residues. The germline V gene has CDR1 MGHRA and CDR2 YSYEKL.

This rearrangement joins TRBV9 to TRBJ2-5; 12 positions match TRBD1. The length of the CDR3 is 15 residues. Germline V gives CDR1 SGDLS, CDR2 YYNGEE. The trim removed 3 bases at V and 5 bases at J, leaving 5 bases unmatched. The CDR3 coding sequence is TGTGCCAGCAGCGCCGGGACAGGGGGCAGGGAGACCCAGTACTTC. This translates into CASSAGTGGRETQYF.

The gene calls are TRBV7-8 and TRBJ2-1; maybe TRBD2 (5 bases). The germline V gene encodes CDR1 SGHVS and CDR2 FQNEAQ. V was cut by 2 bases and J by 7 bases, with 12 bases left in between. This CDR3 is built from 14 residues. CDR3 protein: CASSLSLARNEQFF. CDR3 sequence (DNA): TGTGCCAGCAGCTTAAGCCTAGCCCGAAATGAGCAGTTCTTC.

CDR3 nucleotide sequence: TGCGCCAGCAGTGAGTCGACGGGGTGGTCGGGCTACACCTTC. It yields the protein CASSESTGWSGYTF. The chain employs TRBV10-2 and TRBJ1-2; unclear D gene. V was pared by 0 bases and J by 8 bases, with 13 bases between. Germline V CDR1 and CDR2: WSHSY, SAAADI. The CDR3 runs to 14 residues.

In DNA, the CDR3 is TGTGCCAGCAGCCTTGAAGAGACCCAGTACTTC. This codes for CASSLEETQYF. The V gene is TRBV2, the J gene TRBJ2-5; D unresolved. With 6 bases removed from V and 3 bases from J, the gap between germline ends came to 5 bases. Germline V gene lookup returns CDR1 SNHLY and CDR2 FYNNEI. The CDR3 length is 11 residues.

CDR3 in amino acids: CASSSPRGRYEQYF. CDR3 nucleotide sequence: TGTGCCAGCAGCTCCCCGCGAGGGCGCTACGAGCAGTACTTC. The chain employs TRBV11-2 and TRBJ2-7; tentatively, D is TRBD2 (5 bases). Trimming cost V 4 bases and J 3 bases, with 13 bases left between them. Germline CDR1 reads SGHAT; CDR2 reads FQNNGV. The CDR3 has 14 amino acids.

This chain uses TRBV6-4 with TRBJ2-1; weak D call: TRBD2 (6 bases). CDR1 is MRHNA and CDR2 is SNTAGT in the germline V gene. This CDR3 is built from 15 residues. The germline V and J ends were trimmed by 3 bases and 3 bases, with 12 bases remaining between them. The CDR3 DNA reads TGTGCCAGCAGTGAACAGACGGGGGACTACAATGAGCAGTTCTTC. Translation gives CASSEQTGDYNEQFF.

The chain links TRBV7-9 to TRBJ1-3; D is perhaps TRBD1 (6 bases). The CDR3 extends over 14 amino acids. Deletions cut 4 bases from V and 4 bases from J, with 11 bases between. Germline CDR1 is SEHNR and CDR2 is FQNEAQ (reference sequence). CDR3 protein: CASSSTGSGNTIYF. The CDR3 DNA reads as TGTGCCAGCAGCTCAACAGGGTCGGGAAACACCATATATTTT.

The CDR3 spells CASSTPPRGRPADTQYF. For the CDR3, the DNA is TGTGCCAGCAGCACCCCCCCCAGGGGGCGACCGGCAGATACGCAGTATTTT. The chain carries TRBV11-2 and TRBJ2-3, with TRBD1 matching 8 bases. CDR1 is SGHAT, CDR2 FQNNGV, per germline. Trimming cost V 5 bases and J 4 bases; bases outside gene matches: 14. This CDR3 is built from 17 residues.

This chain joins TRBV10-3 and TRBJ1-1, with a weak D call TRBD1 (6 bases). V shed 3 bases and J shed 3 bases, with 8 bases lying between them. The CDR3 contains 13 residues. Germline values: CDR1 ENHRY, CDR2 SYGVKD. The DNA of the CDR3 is TGTGCCATCAGTGACGCAGGGGACACTGAAGCTTTCTTT. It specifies CAISDAGDTEAFF.